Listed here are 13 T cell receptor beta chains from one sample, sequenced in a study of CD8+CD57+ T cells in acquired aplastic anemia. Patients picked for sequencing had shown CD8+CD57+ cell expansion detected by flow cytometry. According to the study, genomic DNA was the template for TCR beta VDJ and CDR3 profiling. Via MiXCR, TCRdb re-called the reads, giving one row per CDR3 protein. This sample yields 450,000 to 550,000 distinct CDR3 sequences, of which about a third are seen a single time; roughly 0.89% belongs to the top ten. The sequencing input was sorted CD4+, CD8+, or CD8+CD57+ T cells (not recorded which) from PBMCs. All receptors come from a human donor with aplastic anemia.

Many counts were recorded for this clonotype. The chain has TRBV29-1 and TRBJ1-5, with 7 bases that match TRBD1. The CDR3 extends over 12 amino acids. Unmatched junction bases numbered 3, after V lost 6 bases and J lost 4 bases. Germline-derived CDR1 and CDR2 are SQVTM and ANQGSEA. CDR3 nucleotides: TGCAGCGTAGCGACAGGGAATCAGCCCCAGCATTTT. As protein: CSVATGNQPQHF. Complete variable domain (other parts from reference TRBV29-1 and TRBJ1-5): SAVISQKPSRDICQRGTSLTIQCQVDSQVTMMFWYRQQPGQSLTLIATANQGSEATYESGFVIDKFPISRPNLTFSTLTVSNMSPEDSSIYLCSVATGNQPQHFGDGTRLSIL.

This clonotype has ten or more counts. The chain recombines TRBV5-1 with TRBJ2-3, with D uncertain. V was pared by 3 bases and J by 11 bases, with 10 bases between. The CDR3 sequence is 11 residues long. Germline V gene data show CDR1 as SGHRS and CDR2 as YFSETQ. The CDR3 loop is CASSSTGRQYF. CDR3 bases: TGCGCCAGCAGCTCCACGGGTCGGCAGTATTTT.

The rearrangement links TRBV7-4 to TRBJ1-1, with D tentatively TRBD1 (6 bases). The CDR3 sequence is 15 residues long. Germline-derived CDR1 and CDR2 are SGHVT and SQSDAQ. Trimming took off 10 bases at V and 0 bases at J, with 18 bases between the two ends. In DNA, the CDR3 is TGTGCCATCAGACCGTCAGGGGTAATGAACACTGAAGCTTTCTTT. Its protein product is CAIRPSGVMNTEAFF.

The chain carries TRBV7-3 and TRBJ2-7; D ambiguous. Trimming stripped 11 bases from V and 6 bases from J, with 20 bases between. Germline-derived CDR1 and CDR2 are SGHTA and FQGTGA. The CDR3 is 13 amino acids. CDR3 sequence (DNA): TGTGCCGGTACAGCTCAACGTACCCCCGAGCAGTACTTC. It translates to CAGTAQRTPEQYF.

For the CDR3, the DNA is TGTGCCAGCAGCGCGGGACAGGGGGAAAAACTGTTTTTT. Its protein product is CASSAGQGEKLFF. The rearrangement links TRBV12-3 or TRBV12-4 to TRBJ1-4; 10 bases fit TRBD1. CDR3 length equals 13 residues. Trimming at V came to 6 bases and at J to 8 bases, leaving 3 bases not matched to a gene.

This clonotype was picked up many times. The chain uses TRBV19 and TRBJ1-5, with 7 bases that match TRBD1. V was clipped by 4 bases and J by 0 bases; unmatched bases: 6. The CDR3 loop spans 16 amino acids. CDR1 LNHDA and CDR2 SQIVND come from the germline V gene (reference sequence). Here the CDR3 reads CASSTLGTDSNQPQHF. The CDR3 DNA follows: TGTGCCAGTAGTACCCTCGGGACAGATAGCAATCAGCCCCAGCATTTT.

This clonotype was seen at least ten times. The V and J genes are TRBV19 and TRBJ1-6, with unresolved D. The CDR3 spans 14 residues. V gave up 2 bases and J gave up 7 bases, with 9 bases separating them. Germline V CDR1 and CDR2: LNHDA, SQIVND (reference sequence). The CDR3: CASSIPGSNSPLHF. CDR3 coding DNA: TGTGCCAGTAGTATACCGGGCTCCAATTCACCCCTCCACTTT.

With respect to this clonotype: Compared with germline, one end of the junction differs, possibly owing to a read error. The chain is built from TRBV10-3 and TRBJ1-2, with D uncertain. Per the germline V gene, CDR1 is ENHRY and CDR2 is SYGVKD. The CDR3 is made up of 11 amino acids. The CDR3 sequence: CAISGPRRHIF. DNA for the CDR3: TGTGCCATCAGTGGGCCTAGGCGACACATATTC.

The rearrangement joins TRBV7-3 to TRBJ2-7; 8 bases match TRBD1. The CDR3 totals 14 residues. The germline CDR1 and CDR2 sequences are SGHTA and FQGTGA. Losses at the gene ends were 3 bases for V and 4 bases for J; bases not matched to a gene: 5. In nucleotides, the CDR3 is TGTGCCAGCAGCTTGGCCAGGGGGCCGTACGAGCAGTACTTC. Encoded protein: CASSLARGPYEQYF.

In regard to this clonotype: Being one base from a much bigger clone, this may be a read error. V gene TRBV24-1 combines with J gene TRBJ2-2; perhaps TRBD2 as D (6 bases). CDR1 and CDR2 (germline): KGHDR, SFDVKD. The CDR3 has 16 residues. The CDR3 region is CATSGFRSGVTGGLFF. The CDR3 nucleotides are TGTGCCACCAGCGGTTTTCGTTCGGGGGTCACCGGGGGGCTGTTTTTT.

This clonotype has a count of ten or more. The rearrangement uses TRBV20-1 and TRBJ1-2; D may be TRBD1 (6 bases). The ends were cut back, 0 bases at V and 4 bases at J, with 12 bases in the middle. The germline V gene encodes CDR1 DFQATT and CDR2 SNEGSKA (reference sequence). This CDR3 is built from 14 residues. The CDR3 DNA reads TGCAGTGCTAGAGATCCACAGGGTACCTATGGCTACACCTTC. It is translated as CSARDPQGTYGYTF.

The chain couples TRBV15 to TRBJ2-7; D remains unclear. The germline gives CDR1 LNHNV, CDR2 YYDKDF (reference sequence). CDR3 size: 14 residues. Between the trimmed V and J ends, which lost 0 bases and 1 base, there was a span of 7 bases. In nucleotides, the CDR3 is TGTGCCACCAGCAGAGAGACCACATCCTACGAGCAGTACTTC. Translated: CATSRETTSYEQYF.

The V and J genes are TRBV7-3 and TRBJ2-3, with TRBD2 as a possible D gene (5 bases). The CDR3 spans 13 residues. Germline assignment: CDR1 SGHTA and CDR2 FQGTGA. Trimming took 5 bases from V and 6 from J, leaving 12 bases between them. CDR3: CASSLNPGDTQYF. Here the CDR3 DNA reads TGTGCCAGCAGCCTTAACCCGGGGGATACGCAGTATTTT.